These 14 T cell receptor beta chains were all obtained from the same sample, sequenced in a study of blood T cell repertoires in COVID-19. Clones were read by immunoSEQ multiplex PCR, and TCRdb kept only the in-frame ones, dropping some. The sample has tens of thousands of clones, about 88% seen once; the top ten hold 15% to 20%. Source material: peripheral blood. The receptors were sampled from a man in his 70s with acute or convalescent COVID-19.

This chain connects TRBV5-4 to TRBJ2-1, with 7 bases matching TRBD1. Germline V gives CDR1 SGHNT, CDR2 YYREEE (reference sequence). CDR3 length: 16 amino acids. Trimming at V came to 2 bases and at J to 5 bases, leaving 10 bases not matched to a gene. Here the CDR3 reads CASSLPTGLVNNEQFF. CDR3 coding DNA: TGTGCCAGCAGCTTACCGACAGGGTTAGTAAACAATGAGCAGTTCTTC.

The chain uses TRBV5-1 and TRBJ2-7, with D possibly being TRBD1 (6 bases). The germline V gene encodes CDR1 SGHRS and CDR2 YFSETQ. Trimming removed 0 bases at V and 3 bases at J, with 7 bases between. CDR3 length: 13 amino acids. CDR3 in amino acids: CASSLGDNYEQYF. The CDR3 nucleotides are TGCGCCAGCAGCTTGGGGGACAACTACGAGCAGTACTTC.

V is TRBV28 and J is TRBJ1-5, with 7 bases that match TRBD1. Germline V gene sequence: CDR1 MDHEN, CDR2 SYDVKM. The CDR3 covers 12 residues. Trimming removed 4 bases from V and 13 bases from J; junction bases left unmatched: 7. The CDR3 DNA follows: TGTGCCAGCAGTTCCCCGGGACAGCGTCAGCATTTT. It is translated as CASSSPGQRQHF.

The J gene is TRBJ1-6, the V gene TRBV13; D gene unclear. The CDR3 is 14 residues long. The germline V gene has CDR1 PRHDT and CDR2 FYEKMQ (reference sequence). The V and J ends lost 4 bases and 8 bases respectively, with 12 bases between them. CDR3 loop: CASSSWREDSPLHF. The CDR3, as DNA: TGTGCCAGCAGCTCCTGGAGGGAGGATTCACCCCTCCACTTT.

This chain connects TRBV5-8 to TRBJ2-5; 8 positions agree with TRBD1. Germline-derived CDR1 and CDR2 are SGHTS and YDEGEE. CDR3 length: 17 residues. V was clipped by 2 bases and J by 5 bases; unmatched bases: 14. DNA for the CDR3: TGTGCCAGCAGCTTACCCTGGACAGGGAATATAGGGGAGACCCAGTACTTC. Protein: CASSLPWTGNIGETQYF.

The gene calls are TRBV5-1 and TRBJ2-2; 7 positions agree with TRBD2. This CDR3 spans 15 amino acids. The germline gives CDR1 SGHRS, CDR2 YFSETQ. J was trimmed by 4 bases and V by 2 bases; bases with no gene match: 5. CDR3 region: CASSLQRGSTGELFF. For the CDR3, the DNA is TGCGCCAGCAGCTTACAGCGGGGAAGCACCGGGGAGCTGTTTTTT.

Only a few counts were recorded for this clone. In nucleotides, the CDR3 is TGTGCCAGCAGCTCCTCTCCCAGAGGCGCGAACACCGGGGAGCTGTTTTTT. Its protein is CASSSSPRGANTGELFF. J is TRBJ2-2 and V is TRBV7-3; D gene unclear. Germline V lookup: CDR1 SGHTA, CDR2 FQGTGA. Trimming left V 4 bases short and J 0 bases short, with 15 bases between. This CDR3 spans 17 amino acids.

This chain uses TRBV3-1 (or the pseudogene TRBV3-2) with TRBJ1-1, with 7 bases aligning to TRBD1. There are 16 residues in the CDR3. CDR1 is LGHDT and CDR2 is YNNKEL in the germline V gene (reference sequence). V lost 0 bases, J lost 1 base, and 5 bases stayed unmatched. CDR3 loop: CASSQEGGTANTEAFF. In DNA, the CDR3 is TGTGCCAGCAGCCAAGAGGGTGGGACAGCGAACACTGAAGCTTTCTTT.

This chain connects TRBV6-1 to TRBJ2-7; TRBD2 agrees at 9 bases. The germline V gene has CDR1 MNHNS and CDR2 SASEGT. The CDR3 loop spans 15 amino acids. The V segment lost 2 bases and the J segment 4 bases; nucleotides outside the gene matches: 6. The CDR3 nucleotides are TGTGCCAGCAGTGAACTCGCGGGAGGGCCGTACGAGCAGTACTTC. Encoded protein: CASSELAGGPYEQYF.

The chain employs TRBV4-3 and TRBJ1-5; D is perhaps TRBD1 (5 bases). CDR1 LGHNA and CDR2 YSLEER come from the germline V gene. Trimming took 0 bases from V and 6 from J, leaving 12 bases between them. This CDR3 region has 15 residues. As DNA, the CDR3 is TGCGCCAGCAGCCAAGAGTGGGGGGGTCGTCAGCCCCAGCATTTT. Translation gives CASSQEWGGRQPQHF.

V and J are TRBV18 and TRBJ2-1, with 7 bases that match TRBD1. Per germline, CDR1 KGHSH and CDR2 LQKENI. Trimming took 8 bases from V and 9 from J; bases not matched to a gene: 7. The CDR3 totals 12 residues. CDR3 coding DNA: TGTGCCAGCACCTCACAGGGGACTGAGCAGTTCTTC. It codes for CASTSQGTEQFF. Full variable domain (rest looked up from reference TRBV18 and TRBJ2-1): NAGVMQNPRHLVRRRGQEARLRCSPMKGHSHVYWYRQLPEEGLKFMVYLQKENIIDESGMPKERFSAEFPKEGPSILRIQQVVRGDSAAYFCASTSQGTEQFFGPGTRLTVL.

The chain uses TRBV2 and TRBJ2-2; D is possibly TRBD1 (5 bases). The CDR3 runs to 14 residues. CDR1 SNHLY and CDR2 FYNNEI come from the germline V gene. The ends were cut back, 2 bases at V and 5 bases at J, with 9 bases in the middle. The DNA of the CDR3 is TGTGCCAGCAGTGAACGACAGATAACCGGGGAGCTGTTTTTT. Protein: CASSERQITGELFF.

The chain employs TRBV2 and TRBJ1-2; D is undetermined. CDR3 size: 14 residues. Germline V lookup: CDR1 SNHLY, CDR2 FYNNEI. Trimming took off 8 bases at V and 0 bases at J, with 13 bases between the two ends. The CDR3 bases are TGTGCCAGCCTCGGAGCACACCCTAACTATGGCTACACCTTC. This sequence encodes CASLGAHPNYGYTF. Drawing the rest from reference TRBV2 and TRBJ1-2, the complete variable domain is EPEVTQTPSHQVTQMGQEVILRCVPISNHLYFYWYRQILGQKVEFLVSFYNNEISEKSEIFDDQFSVERPDGSNFTLKIRSTKLEDSAMYFCASLGAHPNYGYTFGSGTRLTVV.

The gene calls are TRBV5-6 and TRBJ2-1, with D perhaps TRBD2 (5 bases). The CDR3 extends over 16 amino acids. V was pared by 0 bases and J by 0 bases, with 10 bases between. The germline gives CDR1 SGHDT, CDR2 YYEEEE. The CDR3 protein is CASSLEAVSSYNEQFF. The CDR3 nucleotides read TGTGCCAGCAGCTTGGAAGCGGTGAGCTCCTACAATGAGCAGTTCTTC. The full variable domain, its missing parts supplied by reference TRBV5-6 and TRBJ2-1, is DAGVTQSPTHLIKTRGQQVTLRCSPKSGHDTVSWYQQALGQGPQFIFQYYEEEERQRGNFPDRFSGHQFPNYSSELNVNALLLGDSALYLCASSLEAVSSYNEQFFGPGTRLTVL.